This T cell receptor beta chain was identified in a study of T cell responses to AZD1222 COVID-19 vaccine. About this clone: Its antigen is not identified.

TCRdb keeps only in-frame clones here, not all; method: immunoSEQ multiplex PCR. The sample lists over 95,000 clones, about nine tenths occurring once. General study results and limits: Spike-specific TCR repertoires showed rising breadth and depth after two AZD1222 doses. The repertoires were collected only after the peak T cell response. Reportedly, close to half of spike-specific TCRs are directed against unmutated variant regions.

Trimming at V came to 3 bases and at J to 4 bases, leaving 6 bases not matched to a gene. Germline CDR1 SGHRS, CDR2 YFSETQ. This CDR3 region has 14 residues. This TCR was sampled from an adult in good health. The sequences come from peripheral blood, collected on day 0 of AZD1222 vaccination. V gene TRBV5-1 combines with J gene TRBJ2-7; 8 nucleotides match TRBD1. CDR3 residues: CASSSVGTGYEQYF. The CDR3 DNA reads TGCGCCAGCAGCTCGGTGGGGACAGGTTACGAGCAGTACTTC.